This entry concerns a single TCR beta chain. This sample is part of a study of blood T cell repertoires in COVID-19. Background on the study: Whether acute or convalescent, the COVID-19 samples came from the United States, Italy and Spain. Sample material is recorded as cDNA or gDNA derived from T cells, B-cell-depleted T cells, or PBMCs.

Only in-frame clones appear in the TCRdb table, and some are missing; sequencing was by immunoSEQ multiplex PCR. The sample has roughly 200,000 clones, about 78% seen once. The source material was peripheral blood. This TCR was recovered from a woman between 45 and 60 years old with active or convalescent COVID-19.

The CDR3, as DNA: TGTGCCAGCAGCTTAAACCTCGGGACTAGCATCGGGGAGCTGTTTTTT. Protein: CASSLNLGTSIGELFF. This rearrangement joins TRBV7-2 to TRBJ2-2; 9 bases match TRBD2. Unmatched junction bases numbered 8, after V lost 2 bases and J lost 7 bases. Per germline, CDR1 SGHTA and CDR2 FQGNSA. The CDR3 consists of 16 residues.